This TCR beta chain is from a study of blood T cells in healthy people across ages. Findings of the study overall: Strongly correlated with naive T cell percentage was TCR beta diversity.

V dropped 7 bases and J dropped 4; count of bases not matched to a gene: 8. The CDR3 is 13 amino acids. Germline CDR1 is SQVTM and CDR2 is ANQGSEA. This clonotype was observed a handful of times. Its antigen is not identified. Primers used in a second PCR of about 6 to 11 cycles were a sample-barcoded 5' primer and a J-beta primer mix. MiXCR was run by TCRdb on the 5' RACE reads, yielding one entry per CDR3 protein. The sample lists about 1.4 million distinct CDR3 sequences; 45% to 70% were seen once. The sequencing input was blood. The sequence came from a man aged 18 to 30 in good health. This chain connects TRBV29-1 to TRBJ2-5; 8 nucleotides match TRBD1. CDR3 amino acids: CSARTGPGETQYF. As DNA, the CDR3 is TGCAGCGCCCGGACAGGGCCAGGAGAGACCCAGTACTTC.